Shown below are 31 T cell receptor beta chains from a single sample sequenced in a study of regulatory dendritic cells for organ transplantation. What these receptors recognize is not known. Sorted T cells were CFSE-labeled and cultured less than 6 days with allogeneic regulatory or mature dendritic cells at 1:10. Generated by immunoSEQ multiplex PCR, the TCRdb table keeps only in-frame clones and is missing some. This table has about 20,000 clones, over 75% appearing once. The source material was naive CD4+ T cells from blood cultured with regulatory dendritic cells. The subset was: CD45RA+ naive T cells. The receptors come from a human donor in good health.

V gene TRBV25-1 combines with J gene TRBJ2-1; 8 positions match TRBD2. The CDR3 has 16 residues. V lost 1 base, J lost 7 bases, and 9 bases stayed unmatched. Germline V gene data show CDR1 as MGHDK and CDR2 as SYGVNS. In DNA form, the CDR3 reads TGTGCCAGCAGTGAATGGACGGGGGGGCTCAAGAATGAGCAGTTCTTC. The encoded protein is CASSEWTGGLKNEQFF.

This sequence joins TRBV27 and TRBJ1-2, with a possible D match to TRBD1 (6 bases). The CDR3 is 14 amino acids. Trimming took off 6 bases at V and 4 bases at J, with 15 bases between the two ends. Germline V CDR1 and CDR2: MNHEY, SMNVEV (reference sequence). Here the CDR3 reads CASRPRTGPYGYTF. CDR3 DNA sequence: TGTGCCAGCAGACCACGAACAGGGCCCTATGGCTACACCTTC.

This clone has a handful of counts. J is TRBJ2-7 and V is TRBV27; 8 bases are a match to TRBD1. From germline, CDR1 is MNHEY and CDR2 SMNVEV (reference sequence). Germline trimming cut 2 bases from V and 6 bases from J; bases unmatched to any gene: 6. The CDR3 has 14 residues. CDR3 protein: CASSLNRGSGEQYF. In DNA, the CDR3 is TGTGCCAGCAGTTTAAACAGGGGGTCGGGCGAGCAGTACTTC.

The chain links TRBV30 to TRBJ2-1; D is unresolved. Trimming took 1 base from V and 6 from J, leaving 19 bases between them. The CDR3 covers 16 residues. The germline gives CDR1 GTSNPN, CDR2 SVGIG (reference sequence). CDR3 coding DNA: TGTGCCTGGAGTGCCCCCCGCACAGCGCGGAGCAATGAGCAGTTCTTC. Protein: CAWSAPRTARSNEQFF.

This clone has more than one count but fewer than ten. V is TRBV28 and J is TRBJ1-1, with 9 positions matching TRBD1. Germline lookup yields CDR1 MDHEN and CDR2 SYDVKM. The CDR3 spans 14 residues. CDR3 residues: CASPRDRDPTEAFF. In DNA form, the CDR3 reads TGTGCTTCTCCCCGGGACAGGGATCCCACTGAAGCTTTCTTT. Together with reference TRBV28 and TRBJ1-1, the CDR3 gives the full variable domain: DVKVTQSSRYLVKRTGEKVFLECVQDMDHENMFWYRQDPGLGLRLIYFSYDVKMKEKGDIPEGYSVSREKKERFSLILESASTNQTSMYLCASPRDRDPTEAFFGQGTRLTVV.

The CDR3 DNA reads as TGTGCCAGCAGCTTAACGGGGCAAGGCTACAATGAGCAGTTCTTC. It is translated as CASSLTGQGYNEQFF. The gene calls are TRBV7-3 and TRBJ2-1; D is possibly TRBD1 (5 bases). The CDR3 runs 15 residues. CDR1 SGHTA and CDR2 FQGTGA come from the germline V gene. The V and J ends lost 0 bases and 3 bases respectively, with 9 bases between them.

The V gene is TRBV13, the J gene TRBJ2-1; 9 nucleotides line up with TRBD2. J gave up 8 bases and V 4 bases, and 6 bases lay outside the gene matches. The CDR3 has 14 residues. Per germline, CDR1 PRHDT and CDR2 FYEKMQ (reference sequence). The CDR3 loop is CASSYLAGAHEQFF. CDR3 coding DNA: TGTGCCAGCAGCTATTTAGCGGGAGCCCATGAGCAGTTCTTC.

The V and J genes are TRBV7-8 and TRBJ2-1; D gene unclear. CDR3 length: 15 amino acids. Germline lookup yields CDR1 SGHVS and CDR2 FQNEAQ. Trimming left V 1 base short and J 6 bases short, with 13 bases between. CDR3 sequence: CASSLEGSLGNEQFF. The DNA of the CDR3 is TGTGCCAGCAGCTTAGAGGGCTCGCTGGGCAATGAGCAGTTCTTC.

This rearrangement joins TRBV5-4 to TRBJ2-1; 15 bases match TRBD2. V gave up 3 bases and J gave up 8 bases; unmatched junction bases: 6. The CDR3 has 16 amino acids. Germline V CDR1 and CDR2: SGHNT, YYREEE (reference sequence). The CDR3 here is CASSSGTSGRLDEQFF. CDR3 sequence (DNA): TGTGCCAGCAGCTCCGGGACTAGCGGGAGGCTGGATGAGCAGTTCTTC.

The chain combines TRBV19 with TRBJ2-7; 13 positions match TRBD2. Germline V gene data show CDR1 as LNHDA and CDR2 as SQIVND (reference sequence). J was trimmed by 3 bases and V by 10 bases; bases with no gene match: 3. The CDR3 covers 13 residues. The CDR3 loop reads CATRLAGGYEQYF. The CDR3 DNA follows: TGTGCCACCAGACTAGCGGGAGGCTACGAGCAGTACTTC.

The chain carries TRBV25-1 and TRBJ1-5, with 7 bases that match TRBD1. CDR3 size: 14 residues. Per germline, CDR1 MGHDK and CDR2 SYGVNS. V dropped 4 bases and J dropped 6; count of bases not matched to a gene: 6. The CDR3 protein is CASSVTGLAQPQHF. For the CDR3, the DNA is TGTGCCAGCAGTGTGACAGGGTTAGCTCAGCCCCAGCATTTT. Supplemented by reference TRBV25-1 and TRBJ1-5, the full variable domain reads EADIYQTPRYLVIGTGKKITLECSQTMGHDKMYWYQQDPGMELHLIHYSYGVNSTEKGDLSSESTVSRIRTEHFPLTLESARPSHTSQYLCASSVTGLAQPQHFGDGTRLSIL.

V and J are TRBV10-3 and TRBJ2-3; tentative D call: TRBD1 (5 bases). Germline values: CDR1 ENHRY, CDR2 SYGVKD. This CDR3 region has 14 residues. Trimming shortened V by 6 bases and J by 3 bases, and 13 bases separated the two germline ends. In DNA form, the CDR3 reads TGTGCCATCAGCCCGGGCCCAGGGACAGATACGCAGTATTTT. Protein: CAISPGPGTDTQYF.

The chain uses TRBV19 and TRBJ2-1, with 9 nucleotides matching TRBD2. V dropped 4 bases and J dropped 8; count of bases not matched to a gene: 6. CDR1 and CDR2 (germline): LNHDA, SQIVND (reference sequence). The CDR3 is 14 amino acids. CDR3 amino acids: CASSNGGGVDEQFF. The CDR3 DNA reads as TGTGCCAGTAGTAATGGCGGGGGGGTGGATGAGCAGTTCTTC.

The V gene is TRBV15, the J gene TRBJ2-6; 10 bases are a match to TRBD1. The germline gives CDR1 LNHNV, CDR2 YYDKDF (reference sequence). J was trimmed by 7 bases and V by 8 bases; bases with no gene match: 20. This CDR3 comprises 19 residues. This CDR3 is CATADRGYRSPGGANVLTF. In DNA form, the CDR3 reads TGTGCCACCGCGGACAGGGGGTATCGATCCCCTGGTGGTGCCAACGTCCTGACTTTC.

This sequence joins TRBV11-2 and TRBJ2-5; TRBD2 aligns across 7 bases. There are 13 residues in the CDR3. Germline values: CDR1 SGHAT, CDR2 FQNNGV. With V trimmed by 5 bases and J by 6 bases, 6 bases remained unmatched. The chain's CDR3 is CASSTTSPQTQYF. DNA for the CDR3: TGTGCCAGCAGCACGACTAGCCCGCAGACCCAGTACTTC.

This chain connects TRBV6-6 to TRBJ2-2; no clear D. The CDR3 loop spans 14 amino acids. Germline V lookup: CDR1 MNHNY, CDR2 SVGAGI (reference sequence). Trimming removed 0 bases at V and 8 bases at J, with 10 bases between. CDR3 sequence reads: CASSYSRPGGELFF. CDR3 DNA sequence: TGTGCCAGCAGTTACTCGAGGCCTGGAGGGGAGCTGTTTTTT.

The rearrangement uses TRBV9 and TRBJ2-3, with TRBD2 as a possible D gene (7 bases). The length of the CDR3 is 21 residues. V lost 0 bases to trimming and J lost 0 bases, with 26 bases between them. Germline loops: CDR1 SGDLS, CDR2 YYNGEE. The CDR3 here is CASSVEPGNGWGGRSTDTQYF. CDR3 nucleotides: TGTGCCAGCAGCGTAGAACCCGGGAATGGGTGGGGGGGCCGTAGCACAGATACGCAGTATTTT.

This chain uses TRBV9 with TRBJ1-3, with D unclear. The CDR3 runs 15 residues. Trimming stripped 0 bases from V and 8 bases from J, with 15 bases between. Germline V gene data show CDR1 as SGDLS and CDR2 as YYNGEE. The CDR3 DNA reads TGTGCCAGCAGCGTAGCCCCAAGCCGGTTGGACACCATATATTTT. Translating gives CASSVAPSRLDTIYF.

V usage is TRBV27 and J usage is TRBJ2-7, with 8 bases identical to TRBD1. This CDR3 has 16 residues. CDR1 and CDR2 from the germline V gene are MNHEY and SMNVEV (reference sequence). V lost 2 bases, J lost 3 bases, and 9 bases stayed unmatched. As DNA, the CDR3 is TGTGCCAGCAGTTTACGGACAGGGATGGGTCTCTACGAGCAGTACTTC. The encoded protein is CASSLRTGMGLYEQYF.

The chain couples TRBV6-1 to TRBJ2-5, with no clear D. The V and J ends lost 5 bases and 1 base respectively, with 5 bases between them. CDR1 and CDR2 (germline): MNHNS, SASEGT. This CDR3 has 12 residues. This CDR3 is CASSRPQETQYF. The CDR3 DNA follows: TGTGCCAGCAGTCGCCCCCAAGAGACCCAGTACTTC.

CDR3 amino acids: CASSQVGGGGNYGYTF. As DNA, the CDR3 is TGCGCCAGCAGCCAAGTTGGGGGAGGGGGAAACTATGGCTACACCTTC. This chain uses TRBV4-3 with TRBJ1-2, with D maybe TRBD1 (6 bases). There are 16 residues in the CDR3. Looked up from germline, CDR1 is LGHNA and CDR2 is YSLEER. V was shortened by 1 base and J by 2 bases, with 14 bases between the two germline ends.

In nucleotides, the CDR3 is TGTGCCAGCAGCCCCGGGACAGGGGGTAGGGGCTCCTACAATGAGCAGTTCTTC. Translated: CASSPGTGGRGSYNEQFF. The chain combines TRBV14 with TRBJ2-1; 11 nucleotides line up with TRBD1. CDR1 is SGHDN and CDR2 is FVKESK in the germline V gene. With V trimmed by 4 bases and J by 0 bases, 8 bases remained unmatched. The CDR3 totals 18 residues.

This chain connects TRBV6-6 to TRBJ1-6, with D tentatively TRBD1 (6 bases). V lost 2 bases to trimming and J lost 11 bases, with 16 bases between them. The CDR3 length is 15 residues. Germline V gives CDR1 MNHNY, CDR2 SVGAGI (reference sequence). Here the CDR3 DNA reads TGTGCCAGCAGTTACAGTTATTCAGGGGCGGCACCCCTCCACTTT. Translated, it gives CASSYSYSGAAPLHF.

This chain joins TRBV10-3 and TRBJ2-3; 14 bases agree with TRBD2. CDR1 and CDR2 (germline): ENHRY, SYGVKD. The trim removed 1 base at V and 0 bases at J, leaving 9 bases unmatched. CDR3 size: 20 residues. DNA of the CDR3: TGTGCCATCAGTGAGTGGACGACTAGCGGGGGGGCCGCCAGCACAGATACGCAGTATTTT. It translates to CAISEWTTSGGAASTDTQYF.

This clone was seen only once. The chain recombines TRBV18 with TRBJ2-7; no definite D call. Trimming took off 3 bases at V and 5 bases at J, with 14 bases between the two ends. This CDR3 is built from 14 residues. Germline-derived CDR1 and CDR2 are KGHSH and LQKENI. Here the CDR3 DNA reads TGTGCCAGCTCACCGGGCTTTTCCGTCGACGAGCAGTACTTC. Translating it yields CASSPGFSVDEQYF.

The rearrangement joins TRBV29-1 to TRBJ1-5; possible D gene TRBD1, 5 bases. The CDR3 totals 12 residues. Germline V gene data show CDR1 as SQVTM and CDR2 as ANQGSEA. The V end lost 6 bases, the J end lost 7 bases, and 13 bases lay between the germline ends. Here the CDR3 reads CSVGDLGQPQHF. CDR3 bases: TGCAGCGTAGGGGATTTAGGACAGCCCCAGCATTTT.

V and J are TRBV25-1 and TRBJ2-4; D is undetermined. The CDR3 covers 13 residues. Germline V gives CDR1 MGHDK, CDR2 SYGVNS. V shed 1 base and J shed 5 bases, with 6 bases lying between them. Here the CDR3 DNA reads TGTGCCAGCAGTGAATCTGGGGAAAACATTCAGTACTTC. The encoded protein is CASSESGENIQYF.

The genes are TRBV20-1 and TRBJ2-5, with D possibly matching TRBD2 (5 bases). This CDR3 spans 11 amino acids. Germline V gene data show CDR1 as DFQATT and CDR2 as SNEGSKA (reference sequence). V was trimmed by 5 bases and J by 5 bases, leaving 9 bases between them. DNA of the CDR3: TGCAGTGCTGAGGGTTGGGAGACCCAGTACTTC. Protein: CSAEGWETQYF.

The chain has TRBV4-2 and TRBJ2-1; TRBD2 agrees at 10 bases. V shed 0 bases, J shed 4 bases, and the junction held 6 bases outside the gene matches. The CDR3 is 17 amino acids. Germline CDR1 LGHNA, CDR2 YNFKEQ. This chain's CDR3 is CASSQETGTSAYNEQFF. The CDR3 DNA is TGTGCCAGCAGCCAAGAGACCGGGACTAGCGCTTACAATGAGCAGTTCTTC.

The gene calls are TRBV19 and TRBJ2-5; possibly TRBD1 for D (6 bases). Germline V gene sequence: CDR1 LNHDA, CDR2 SQIVND (reference sequence). V was shortened by 6 bases and J by 2 bases, with 10 bases between the two germline ends. The CDR3 covers 13 residues. CDR3 bases: TGTGCCAGTAGGGGGGCAGCGCAAGAGACCCAGTACTTC. Protein: CASRGAAQETQYF. The entire variable domain, with the rest obtained from reference TRBV19 and TRBJ2-5, is as follows: DGGITQSPKYLFRKEGQNVTLSCEQNLNHDAMYWYRQDPGQGLRLIYYSQIVNDFQKGDIAEGYSVSREKKESFPLTVTSAQKNPTAFYLCASRGAAQETQYFGPGTRLLVL.

This clone occurred a few times. The chain combines TRBV7-9 with TRBJ1-1; tentatively, D is TRBD1 (6 bases). V dropped 7 bases and J dropped 6 bases, with 15 bases sitting between them. The germline gives CDR1 SEHNR, CDR2 FQNEAQ (reference sequence). The CDR3 has 13 residues. The DNA for the CDR3 is TGTGCCAGCACCCTCGGCAGGGGCTCTGAAGCTTTCTTT. Translated, it gives CASTLGRGSEAFF.